A selection of T cell receptor beta chains follows, all from one sample in a study of long-term antiretroviral therapy in people with HIV. Repertoires were generated with immunoSEQ multiplex PCR, while TCRdb's copy carries only in-frame clones and drops some. The sample has some 21,000 clones, 80% to 85% seen once. Sequencing used unsorted PBMCs, obtained 0.1 years before starting antiretroviral therapy. These receptors all come from a man aged 35-49 years with HIV. Both conserved end residues are part of each CDR3. D genes are given only for firm matches. Expanded clones get a size class; other rows say once, few or many, or leave the size out.

CDR3nt | CDR3aa | d_gene | j_gene | v_gene | abundance
TGTGCCAGCAGCCTAGAGAATACTTGGATCTTC | CASSLENTWIF | NA | TRBJ2-1 | TRBV7-6 | NA
TGTGCCAGCAGTTACTCGGGGGGACGGTATGAAAAACTGTTTTTT | CASSYSGGRYEKLFF | NA | TRBJ1-4 | TRBV6-5 | few
TGTGCCAGCAGTTTATCTGGATGGAATCAGCCCCAGCATTTT | CASSLSGWNQPQHF | NA | TRBJ1-5 | TRBV27 | few
TGCGCCAGCAAACCGGGACGGGCTCTATTCGGGGAGCTGTTTTTT | CASKPGRALFGELFF | NA | TRBJ2-2 | TRBV10-2 | NA
TGTGCCAGCAGCTTACGAAGTGAGGAAAAACTGTTTTTT | CASSLRSEEKLFF | NA | TRBJ1-4 | TRBV7-2 | NA
TGTGCCAGCAACCCCGCGGACGCCTCGACCTACGAGCAGTACTTC | CASNPADASTYEQYF | NA | TRBJ2-7 | TRBV28 | NA
TGCGCCAGCAGCTCGGCAGGGGAAAAACTGTTTTTT | CASSSAGEKLFF | NA | TRBJ1-4 | TRBV4-1 | NA
TGTGCCACTAACTCCGGGACAGGGGTGCCTGAGCAGTTCTTC | CATNSGTGVPEQFF | TRBD1 | TRBJ2-1 | TRBV6-5 | NA
TGTGCCAGCAGTGAAAACATCTTAGCCAAAAACATTCAGTACTTC | CASSENILAKNIQYF | NA | TRBJ2-4 | TRBV6-1 | NA
TGTGCCAGCAGCTCCATGGTAAACGCTGAAGCTTTCTTT | CASSSMVNAEAFF | NA | TRBJ1-1 | TRBV7-3 | NA
TGTGCCAGCAGACCGGGACTAGCGCTGATCGGGGAGCTGTTTTTT | CASRPGLALIGELFF | TRBD2 | TRBJ2-2 | TRBV28 | NA
TGTGCCAGCAGCCAAGCAGGACCGAGGGGTGAGCAGTTCTTC | CASSQAGPRGEQFF | NA | TRBJ2-1 | TRBV14 | NA
TGCGCCAGCAGCCAAGAGGTCTTCGGATTCTACGAGCAGTACTTC | CASSQEVFGFYEQYF | NA | TRBJ2-7 | TRBV4-3 | NA
TGTGCCTGGAGTGGGTTAGGGTGGGGAGGGAACACTGAAGCTTTCTTT | CAWSGLGWGGNTEAFF | NA | TRBJ1-1 | TRBV30 | NA
TGTGCCAGCAGCTTAATGTCGGGACCGTATAATTCACCCCTCCACTTT | CASSLMSGPYNSPLHF | NA | TRBJ1-6 | TRBV5-8 | NA
TGTGCCATCCTCTTGGGAACCGGGACTAGCCGAAATGAGCAGTTCTTC | CAILLGTGTSRNEQFF | TRBD2 | TRBJ2-1 | TRBV11-3 | NA
TGTGCCAGCAGCCATGGAGCCGGCCTTACGACTTACTTC | CASSHGAGLTTYF | NA | TRBJ2-5 | TRBV14 | NA
TGTGCCTGGACTAGCGGGAGCGGGGCTAGCACAGATACGCAGTATTTT | CAWTSGSGASTDTQYF | TRBD2 | TRBJ2-3 | TRBV30 | NA
TGTGCCAGCAGTTCACAGGGGTCTGGAAACACCATATATTTT | CASSSQGSGNTIYF | TRBD1 | TRBJ1-3 | TRBV27 | NA